Below are 32 T cell receptor beta chains sequenced from a single sample in a study of response to subunit inactivated influenza vaccine. TCRdb independently ran MiXCR on the RT-PCR reads; one entry per CDR3 protein. The sample shows about 190,000 distinct CDR3 sequences, approximately 15% of them seen only once. Specimen: CD8+ T cells sorted from PBMCs, collected 5 to 6 days after vaccination. The receptors were gathered from a man aged 45 to 65 who received an inactivated influenza vaccine.

This rearrangement joins TRBV9 to TRBJ2-7; TRBD2 is a possible D gene (7 bases). The CDR3 is 15 residues long. Germline V lookup: CDR1 SGDLS, CDR2 YYNGEE. V was pared by 3 bases and J by 3 bases, with 16 bases between. The CDR3 sequence: CASSEGGGQGYEQYF. In DNA form, the CDR3 reads TGTGCCAGCAGCGAGGGGGGGGGTCAAGGCTACGAGCAGTACTTC. Variable domain in full (rest from reference TRBV9 and TRBJ2-7): DSGVTQTPKHLITATGQRVTLRCSPRSGDLSVYWYQQSLDQGLQFLIQYYNGEERAKGNILERFSAQQFPDLHSELNLSSLELGDSALYFCASSEGGGQGYEQYFGPGTRLTVT.

There are a few counts of this clonotype. This chain uses TRBV3-1 with TRBJ2-1; 8 positions match TRBD2. Germline-derived CDR1 and CDR2 are LGHDT and YNNKEL (reference sequence). The V and J ends lost 4 bases and 7 bases, in that order; junction bases with no gene match: 6. The CDR3 loop spans 14 amino acids. The CDR3 nucleotides read TGTGCCAGCAGCCCCCGGACTAGCCGGAATGAGCAGTTCTTC. Protein product: CASSPRTSRNEQFF.

Comment on this clonotype: A read error may produce the germline difference seen at one junction end. The chain carries TRBV29-1 and TRBJ2-7, with D perhaps TRBD1 (5 bases). Germline V gene lookup returns CDR1 SQVTM and CDR2 ANQGSEA. The CDR3 is made up of 12 amino acids. CDR3 DNA sequence: TGCAGCGTTAGAACAGGCTCCCACGAGCAGTACTTC. Translation gives CSVRTGSHEQYF.

This clonotype came up a few times. The rearrangement links TRBV19 to TRBJ2-7, with 13 bases fitting TRBD2. The germline V gene has CDR1 LNHDA and CDR2 SQIVND (reference sequence). The CDR3 spans 16 residues. V was clipped by 3 bases and J by 0 bases; unmatched bases: 2. CDR3 nucleotide sequence: TGTGCCAGTAGTATTGGGACTAGCGGGACCTCCTACGAGCAGTACTTC. Protein product: CASSIGTSGTSYEQYF. The full variable domain, with the rest looked up from reference TRBV19 and TRBJ2-7, is DGGITQSPKYLFRKEGQNVTLSCEQNLNHDAMYWYRQDPGQGLRLIYYSQIVNDFQKGDIAEGYSVSREKKESFPLTVTSAQKNPTAFYLCASSIGTSGTSYEQYFGPGTRLTVT.

In this sample, this clonotype turned up a few times. The V and J genes are TRBV30 and TRBJ2-5; 10 bases align to TRBD2. The CDR3 totals 16 residues. Per the germline V gene, CDR1 is GTSNPN and CDR2 is SVGIG (reference sequence). V trimming: 1 base; J trimming: 5 bases; junction bases outside the gene matches: 10. The CDR3 DNA follows: TGTGCCTGGAGTGGGGATAGCGGGAGGAATGGGGAGACCCAGTACTTC. Protein sequence: CAWSGDSGRNGETQYF.

The rearrangement uses TRBV6-1 and TRBJ2-7; 7 bases map to TRBD1. In germline, CDR1 is MNHNS, CDR2 SASEGT. The CDR3 is 14 residues long. The ends lost 3 bases at V and 2 bases at J; junction bases unmatched: 4. The CDR3 region is CASSERDSPYEQYF. The DNA of the CDR3 is TGTGCCAGCAGTGAGAGGGACAGTCCCTACGAGCAGTACTTC.

This clonotype was seen at least ten times. The chain couples TRBV12-3 or TRBV12-4 to TRBJ2-3, with D unclear. The CDR3 has 13 amino acids. The V end was cut by 4 bases, the J end by 2 bases, with 7 bases between. The CDR3 protein is CASSWIDTDTQYF. In nucleotides, the CDR3 is TGTGCCAGCAGTTGGATAGACACAGATACGCAGTATTTT.

The gene calls are TRBV3-1 and TRBJ2-2; D ambiguous. Germline V gene sequence: CDR1 LGHDT, CDR2 YNNKEL (reference sequence). Trimming cost V 6 bases and J 1 base, with 15 bases left between them. This CDR3 is built from 16 residues. DNA for the CDR3: TGTGCCAGCAGTCTCCAGCTAGTGTTGAACACCGGGGAGCTGTTTTTT. It codes for CASSLQLVLNTGELFF.

This clonotype came up a few times. CDR3 nucleotide sequence: TGTGCCAGCAGCCAAGTGATGTGGTTGACGACTAGCGGGGGACGGGAGACCCAGTACTTC. Its translation: CASSQVMWLTTSGGRETQYF. This chain uses TRBV3-1 with TRBJ2-5, with 12 bases lining up with TRBD2. Germline V CDR1 and CDR2: LGHDT, YNNKEL (reference sequence). With 1 base clipped from V and 5 bases from J, the junction kept 17 bases outside the gene matches. The CDR3 sequence is 20 residues long.

The chain employs TRBV4-1 and TRBJ2-1; perhaps TRBD1 as D (5 bases). Trimming stripped 6 bases from V and 0 bases from J, with 15 bases between. CDR1 is MGHRA and CDR2 is YSYEKL in the germline V gene. The CDR3 spans 16 residues. The CDR3 sequence: CASSLRQSSSYNEQFF. In nucleotides, the CDR3 is TGCGCCAGCAGTTTGCGACAGTCGAGCTCCTACAATGAGCAGTTCTTC.

This clonotype was seen at least ten times. The chain carries TRBV19 and TRBJ2-3; TRBD1 matches 11 bases. Germline lookup yields CDR1 LNHDA and CDR2 SQIVND (reference sequence). The J segment lost 5 bases and the V segment lost 6 bases, leaving 10 bases of the junction unmatched. This CDR3 has 16 residues. CDR3 region: CASRRDRGIGRDTQYF. For the CDR3, the DNA is TGTGCCAGTAGGCGGGACAGGGGGATTGGCAGAGATACGCAGTATTTT. Looking up the rest from reference TRBV19 and TRBJ2-3 gives the full variable domain: DGGITQSPKYLFRKEGQNVTLSCEQNLNHDAMYWYRQDPGQGLRLIYYSQIVNDFQKGDIAEGYSVSREKKESFPLTVTSAQKNPTAFYLCASRRDRGIGRDTQYFGPGTRLTVL.

In its sample, this clonotype was seen many times. This chain uses TRBV5-6 with TRBJ2-1; D unresolved. The CDR3 covers 13 residues. Per germline, CDR1 SGHDT and CDR2 YYEEEE. The germline V and J ends were trimmed by 4 bases and 4 bases, with 9 bases remaining between them. DNA for the CDR3: TGTGCCAGCAGCCTCGTGACGTACAATGAGCAGTTCTTC. Translated: CASSLVTYNEQFF.

This clonotype was counted between two and nine times. The chain has TRBV12-3 or TRBV12-4 and TRBJ1-2, with D unresolved. There are 13 residues in the CDR3. V was shortened by 1 base and J by 3 bases, with 6 bases between the two germline ends. CDR3 residues: CASSLVVYYGYTF. In DNA, the CDR3 is TGTGCCAGCAGTTTAGTAGTCTACTATGGCTACACCTTC.

This clonotype was recorded at least ten times. The CDR3 protein is CASSGRVIDTQYF. The CDR3, as DNA: TGTGCCAGCAGCGGGAGGGTTATAGATACGCAGTATTTT. This chain joins TRBV12-3 or TRBV12-4 and TRBJ2-3; 8 nucleotides align to TRBD2. This CDR3 spans 13 amino acids. With V trimmed by 6 bases and J by 5 bases, 4 bases remained unmatched.

Only a few counts were recorded for this clonotype. The junction departs from the called germline gene at one end, perhaps through a read error. The chain couples TRBV13 to TRBJ1-2; perhaps TRBD1 as D (6 bases). Germline V gene lookup returns CDR1 PRHDT and CDR2 FYEKMQ (reference sequence). This CDR3 region has 17 residues. CDR3 nucleotides: TGTGCCAGCACCTTAAAAAGCAGGGGCGAAATGAACTATGGCTACACCTTC. It codes for CASTLKSRGEMNYGYTF.

In this sample, this clonotype turned up a few times. V and J are TRBV5-6 and TRBJ2-7, with TRBD2 matching over 8 bases. This CDR3 is 15 amino acids long. Trimming removed 2 bases from V and 3 bases from J; junction bases left unmatched: 7. Germline V CDR1 and CDR2: SGHDT, YYEEEE. The CDR3 sequence is CASSFAGTSLYEQYF. Here the CDR3 DNA reads TGTGCCAGCAGCTTTGCCGGGACTAGTCTCTACGAGCAGTACTTC.

This clonotype was recorded a few times. The J gene is TRBJ1-1, the V gene TRBV12-3 or TRBV12-4; D uncertain. Trimming took off 4 bases at V and 6 bases at J, with 15 bases between the two ends. This CDR3 region has 14 residues. This chain's CDR3 is CASSSPRPDSEAFF. CDR3 nucleotides: TGTGCCAGCAGTTCCCCCCGACCGGATTCTGAAGCTTTCTTT.

V and J are TRBV7-9 and TRBJ2-5; TRBD2 aligns across 12 bases. The CDR3 extends over 16 amino acids. The ends lost 8 bases at V and 1 base at J; junction bases unmatched: 8. Germline CDR1 is SEHNR and CDR2 is FQNEAQ (reference sequence). CDR3 amino acids: CASQGLAGGTQETQYF. The CDR3, as DNA: TGTGCCAGCCAAGGGCTAGCGGGAGGGACCCAAGAGACCCAGTACTTC. The full variable domain, its missing parts supplied by reference TRBV7-9 and TRBJ2-5, is DTGVSQNPRHKITKRGQNVTFRCDPISEHNRLYWYRQTLGQGPEFLTYFQNEAQLEKSRLLSDRFSAERPKGSFSTLEIQRTEQGDSAMYLCASQGLAGGTQETQYFGPGTRLLVL.

This clonotype turned up a few times. This chain joins TRBV11-2 and TRBJ2-5; D is possibly TRBD1 (5 bases). This CDR3 has 14 amino acids. Trimming removed 6 bases from V and 1 base from J, with 12 bases in between. CDR1 and CDR2 from the germline V gene are SGHAT and FQNNGV. The CDR3 DNA sequence: TGTGCCAGCAGTATCGACAGATTCCAAGAGACCCAGTACTTC. It is translated as CASSIDRFQETQYF.

This chain joins TRBV27 and TRBJ1-2, with D perhaps TRBD1 (5 bases). The CDR3 has 15 residues. The germline V and J ends were trimmed by 6 bases and 4 bases, with 18 bases remaining between them. The germline V gene has CDR1 MNHEY and CDR2 SMNVEV (reference sequence). CDR3 sequence reads: CASRGPGLRSYGYTF. The CDR3 bases are TGTGCCAGCAGGGGACCGGGACTCAGGTCCTATGGCTACACCTTC.

This clonotype was recorded a few times. The V gene is TRBV24-1, the J gene TRBJ2-7; no definite D call. The CDR3 runs 11 residues. Germline loops: CDR1 KGHDR, CDR2 SFDVKD. The germline V and J ends were trimmed by 2 bases and 3 bases, with 1 base remaining between them. This chain's CDR3 is CATSDYYEQYF. CDR3 nucleotide sequence: TGTGCCACCAGTGATTACTACGAGCAGTACTTC.

This clonotype turned up a few times. This chain connects TRBV5-1 to TRBJ2-2; no definite D call. Trimming stripped 0 bases from V and 1 base from J, with 10 bases between. CDR3 length: 16 amino acids. CDR1 and CDR2 (germline): SGHRS, YFSETQ. CDR3 protein: CASSLEPALNTGELFF. Here the CDR3 DNA reads TGCGCCAGCAGCTTGGAGCCAGCGCTGAACACCGGGGAGCTGTTTTTT.

This clonotype has just a few counts. V gene TRBV6-1 combines with J gene TRBJ2-5; perhaps TRBD2 as D (5 bases). Germline V lookup: CDR1 MNHNS, CDR2 SASEGT. There are 16 residues in the CDR3. The V end lost 6 bases, the J end lost 0 bases, and 17 bases lay between the germline ends. The chain's CDR3 is CASRGWTSQYQETQYF. The CDR3 DNA is TGTGCCAGCAGGGGATGGACTTCCCAGTACCAAGAGACCCAGTACTTC.

The chain links TRBV7-6 to TRBJ2-7; perhaps TRBD2 as D (5 bases). V lost 5 bases and J lost 3, with 14 bases in between. This CDR3 is 14 amino acids long. CDR1 and CDR2 (germline): SGHVS, FNYEAQ. The CDR3 loop is CASSVFPGDYEQYF. In nucleotides, the CDR3 is TGTGCCAGCAGCGTGTTCCCCGGGGACTACGAGCAGTACTTC.

This clonotype has a handful of counts. The gene calls are TRBV9 and TRBJ2-5; D is possibly TRBD1 (6 bases). In germline, CDR1 is SGDLS, CDR2 YYNGEE. The CDR3 is 18 residues long. Deletions cut 4 bases from V and 2 bases from J, with 24 bases between. CDR3 nucleotides: TGTGCCAGCAGCCCTCGTGGGGGCCCAATTAAGTGGCAAGAGACCCAGTACTTC. It yields the protein CASSPRGGPIKWQETQYF.

In this sample, this clonotype turned up a few times. This chain joins TRBV4-3 and TRBJ2-1; 8 bases agree with TRBD1. Germline V CDR1 and CDR2: LGHNA, YSLEER. V lost 0 bases and J lost 3; bases outside the gene matches: 4. The CDR3 extends over 16 amino acids. Written as DNA, the CDR3 is TGCGCCAGCAGCCAAGATGGGACAGGAATCTACAATGAGCAGTTCTTC. It codes for CASSQDGTGIYNEQFF.

In this sample, this clonotype turned up a few times. J is TRBJ2-7 and V is TRBV9; 10 nucleotides match TRBD1. Germline CDR1 reads SGDLS; CDR2 reads YYNGEE. V trimming: 3 bases; J trimming: 1 base; junction bases outside the gene matches: 4. This CDR3 is built from 15 residues. CDR3 nucleotide sequence: TGTGCCAGCAGCGGGGGACAGGGGTTATCCTACGAGCAGTACTTC. Translating it yields CASSGGQGLSYEQYF.

A few counts support this clonotype. The chain carries TRBV2 and TRBJ1-5; perhaps TRBD1 as D (6 bases). Germline lookup yields CDR1 SNHLY and CDR2 FYNNEI. The CDR3 extends over 15 amino acids. Between the trimmed V and J ends, which lost 6 bases and 2 bases, there was a span of 14 bases. The CDR3 region has the DNA TGTGCCAGCAGCACAGGGCCATCAGGCAATCAGCCCCAGCATTTT. It codes for CASSTGPSGNQPQHF. The whole variable domain, remainder taken from reference TRBV2 and TRBJ1-5, is EPEVTQTPSHQVTQMGQEVILRCVPISNHLYFYWYRQILGQKVEFLVSFYNNEISEKSEIFDDQFSVERPDGSNFTLKIRSTKLEDSAMYFCASSTGPSGNQPQHFGDGTRLSIL.

This chain connects TRBV7-6 to TRBJ2-7; perhaps TRBD1 as D (6 bases). The CDR3 extends over 15 amino acids. The V gene lost 5 bases and the J gene lost 1 base, with 15 bases spanning the gap. Germline values: CDR1 SGHVS, CDR2 FNYEAQ. The CDR3 region is CASSTTTGISYEQYF. DNA of the CDR3: TGTGCCAGCAGCACCACGACAGGAATATCCTACGAGCAGTACTTC.

This clonotype came up many times. The chain combines TRBV4-2 with TRBJ2-1; D remains unclear. V was clipped by 2 bases and J by 9 bases, with 8 bases between them. This CDR3 has 12 residues. Germline CDR1 is LGHNA and CDR2 is YNFKEQ. CDR3 residues: CASSQSQTEQFF. CDR3 sequence (DNA): TGTGCCAGCAGCCAAAGCCAGACTGAGCAGTTCTTC.

This clonotype came up a few times. The J gene is TRBJ2-7, the V gene TRBV10-3; possibly TRBD1 for D (7 bases). V lost 0 bases and J 5 bases, leaving 17 bases between the germline ends. Germline V gene sequence: CDR1 ENHRY, CDR2 SYGVKD. The CDR3 loop spans 16 amino acids. The CDR3 spells CAISESSDRRGHEQYF. The CDR3 bases are TGTGCCATCAGTGAGTCGTCGGACAGGCGGGGCCACGAGCAGTACTTC.

This clonotype was recorded many times. This CDR3 reads CASNPGVGNEQFF. CDR3 bases: TGTGCCAGCAATCCGGGGGTGGGGAATGAGCAGTTCTTC. This chain joins TRBV12-3 or TRBV12-4 and TRBJ2-1; possibly TRBD2 for D (6 bases). The CDR3 consists of 13 residues. The V gene lost 7 bases and the J gene lost 7 bases, with 14 bases spanning the gap.